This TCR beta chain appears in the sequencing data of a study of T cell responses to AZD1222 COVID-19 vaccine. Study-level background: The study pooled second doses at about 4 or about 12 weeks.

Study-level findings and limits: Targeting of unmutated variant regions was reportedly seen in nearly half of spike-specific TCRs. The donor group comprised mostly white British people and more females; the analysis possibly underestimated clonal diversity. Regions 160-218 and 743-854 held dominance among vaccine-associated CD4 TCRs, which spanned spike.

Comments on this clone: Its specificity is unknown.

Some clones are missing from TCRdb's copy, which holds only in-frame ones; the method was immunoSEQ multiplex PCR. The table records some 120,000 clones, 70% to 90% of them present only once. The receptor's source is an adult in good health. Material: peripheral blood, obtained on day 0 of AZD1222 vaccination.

CDR3 region: CAISGASGVSYEQYF. In nucleotides, the CDR3 is TGTGCCATCAGTGGTGCTAGCGGGGTCTCCTACGAGCAGTACTTC. This chain uses TRBV10-3 with TRBJ2-7; 9 bases align to TRBD2. CDR3 length: 15 amino acids. Germline CDR1 is ENHRY and CDR2 is SYGVKD. J was trimmed by 0 bases and V by 4 bases; bases with no gene match: 4.